This entry lists 21 T cell receptor beta chains sequenced from one sample in a study of shared clonotypes between healthy human individuals (TCRdb year 2020). Library prep was done by the immunoSEQ multiplex PCR assay. The clones in this table, taken by TCRdb from immuneACCESS, are in-frame only. Not every clone is retained; where verified, under half of the shortfall comes from an unresolved V gene, and the cause of the rest is unknown. For this sample the table gives approximately 2.3 million clones, of which roughly 93% were detected only once. Jointly, the top ten make up 0.39% of the sample. The sample comprised naive CD4+ T cells from PBMCs. Sample cell subset or site, as interpreted from the label and publication: CD45RA+ positively selected. All receptors come from a man between 18 and 35 years old in good health. Some clones in this sample may be carry-over from other donors' samples.

The CDR3 DNA sequence: TGTGCCAGCTCACTCAATACGTGGACCGGGGAGCTGTTTTTT. Its translation is CASSLNTWTGELFF. The chain joins TRBV18 to TRBJ2-2; D remains unclear. The length of the CDR3 is 14 residues. Trimming took off 4 bases at V and 5 bases at J, with 11 bases between the two ends. Germline CDR1 reads KGHSH; CDR2 reads LQKENI.

CDR3 residues: CASSIGGAANTEAFF. CDR3 nucleotides: TGTGCCAGCAGTATTGGGGGGGCAGCGAACACTGAAGCTTTCTTT. The rearrangement joins TRBV28 to TRBJ1-1; a weak D match, TRBD1 (6 bases). The ends were cut back, 5 bases at V and 1 base at J, with 14 bases in the middle. Germline CDR1 reads MDHEN; CDR2 reads SYDVKM. The CDR3 sequence is 15 residues long.

This clone was seen just once. The chain is built from TRBV9 and TRBJ2-7; the D gene is possibly TRBD2 (6 bases). CDR1 is SGDLS, CDR2 YYNGEE, per germline. With 4 bases removed from V and 6 bases from J, the gap between germline ends came to 17 bases. This CDR3 region has 14 residues. CDR3 sequence reads: CASSREAPQGEQYF. The CDR3 coding sequence is TGTGCCAGCAGCAGGGAGGCCCCTCAGGGCGAGCAGTACTTC.

The chain uses TRBV19 and TRBJ2-6, with TRBD1 as a possible D gene (6 bases). This CDR3 contains 17 residues. The V end lost 5 bases, the J end lost 0 bases, and 14 bases lay between the germline ends. CDR1 and CDR2 (germline): LNHDA, SQIVND (reference sequence). In DNA form, the CDR3 reads TGTGCCAGTAGTCTACAGGGTCCAAGCTCTGGGGCCAACGTCCTGACTTTC. It specifies CASSLQGPSSGANVLTF. The full variable domain, in which reference TRBV19 and TRBJ2-6 provide the parts outside the CDR3, is DGGITQSPKYLFRKEGQNVTLSCEQNLNHDAMYWYRQDPGQGLRLIYYSQIVNDFQKGDIAEGYSVSREKKESFPLTVTSAQKNPTAFYLCASSLQGPSSGANVLTFGAGSRLTVL.

V and J are TRBV5-6 and TRBJ1-1; 7 nucleotides align to TRBD1. The V gene end was trimmed by 0 bases and the J gene end by 5 bases; junction bases not matched to a gene: 7. The CDR3 runs 15 residues. Germline lookup yields CDR1 SGHDT and CDR2 YYEEEE. CDR3 protein: CASSLVDREGTEAFF. The CDR3 DNA follows: TGTGCCAGCAGCTTGGTTGACAGGGAGGGGACTGAAGCTTTCTTT.

This rearrangement joins TRBV7-9 to TRBJ1-4; 7 nucleotides agree with TRBD1. The V gene's germline CDR1 is SEHNR and CDR2 FQNEAQ (reference sequence). CDR3 length equals 14 residues. V lost 4 bases, J lost 6 bases, and 5 bases stayed unmatched. This chain's CDR3 is CASSSDRFDEKLFF. The CDR3 region has the DNA TGTGCCAGCAGCTCGGACAGGTTCGATGAAAAACTGTTTTTT. The whole variable domain, filled in from reference TRBV7-9 and TRBJ1-4, reads DTGVSQNPRHKITKRGQNVTFRCDPISEHNRLYWYRQTLGQGPEFLTYFQNEAQLEKSRLLSDRFSAERPKGSFSTLEIQRTEQGDSAMYLCASSSDRFDEKLFFGSGTQLSVL.

The rearrangement joins TRBV5-6 to TRBJ2-7; TRBD2 aligns across 10 bases. J lost 2 bases, V lost 6 bases, and 5 bases had no gene match. The CDR3 totals 14 residues. Per germline, CDR1 SGHDT and CDR2 YYEEEE. CDR3 sequence (DNA): TGTGCCAGCACCGCAGCGGGAGGGCCCTACGAGCAGTACTTC. It yields the protein CASTAAGGPYEQYF.

This chain joins TRBV9 and TRBJ2-1; D is ambiguous. This CDR3 is built from 16 residues. CDR1 and CDR2 from the germline V gene are SGDLS and YYNGEE. V shed 0 bases and J shed 0 bases, with 10 bases lying between them. CDR3: CASSVDPAHSYNEQFF. The CDR3 DNA follows: TGTGCCAGCAGCGTAGATCCAGCGCACTCCTACAATGAGCAGTTCTTC.

This clone appeared a single time. The same CDR3 arises from other DNA sequences in this sample as well. DNA of the CDR3: TGTGCCTGGAGCGGGGGGGGCGAGACCCAGTACTTC. It codes for CAWSGGGETQYF. The rearrangement links TRBV30 to TRBJ2-5, with 8 bases that match TRBD2. Germline trimming cut 3 bases from V and 5 bases from J; bases unmatched to any gene: 2. This CDR3 region has 12 residues. Germline CDR1 reads GTSNPN; CDR2 reads SVGIG (reference sequence).

For this clone: The sample carries other DNA sequences with the same CDR3. V usage is TRBV7-3 and J usage is TRBJ1-2; TRBD1 might be the D (6 bases). V shed 1 base and J shed 4 bases, with 7 bases lying between them. Germline CDR1 reads SGHTA; CDR2 reads FQGTGA. This CDR3 spans 13 amino acids. CDR3 sequence reads: CASSLKGGYGYTF. The CDR3 nucleotides read TGTGCCAGCAGCTTAAAAGGGGGCTATGGCTACACCTTC.

This chain connects TRBV27 to TRBJ1-2, with D perhaps TRBD1 (6 bases). CDR1 is MNHEY, CDR2 SMNVEV, per germline (reference sequence). V shed 1 base and J shed 5 bases, with 11 bases lying between them. CDR3 length equals 14 residues. CDR3 sequence reads: CASSLYRRGYGYTF. CDR3 DNA: TGTGCCAGCAGTTTATACAGGAGGGGGTATGGCTACACCTTC.

The chain carries TRBV5-1 and TRBJ2-7, with a weak D call TRBD1 (5 bases). Between the trimmed V and J ends, which lost 0 bases and 0 bases, there was a span of 7 bases. The CDR3 has 14 residues. CDR1 and CDR2 (germline): SGHRS, YFSETQ. The CDR3 protein is CASSLVTGSYEQYF. As DNA, the CDR3 is TGCGCCAGCAGCTTGGTTACAGGCTCCTACGAGCAGTACTTC.

The CDR3 DNA is TGTGCCAGCAGCGGCTCCACAGAGCCTGGGGCGGGGGCCAACGTCCTGACTTTC. Protein product: CASSGSTEPGAGANVLTF. The chain has TRBV5-6 and TRBJ2-6, with D maybe TRBD1 (5 bases). Per germline, CDR1 SGHDT and CDR2 YYEEEE. Trimming took off 4 bases at V and 4 bases at J, with 21 bases between the two ends. The CDR3 consists of 18 residues.

The rearrangement joins TRBV30 to TRBJ2-1; 7 positions match TRBD2. Germline CDR1 GTSNPN, CDR2 SVGIG (reference sequence). This CDR3 comprises 13 residues. The junction had 6 bases not matched to a gene; V was cut back by 6 bases and J by 4 bases. The CDR3 reads CACRASGYNEQFF. CDR3 nucleotides: TGTGCCTGCAGGGCTAGCGGTTACAATGAGCAGTTCTTC.

With respect to this clone: The same CDR3 is also encoded by other DNA sequences in this sample. This chain links TRBV10-2 with TRBJ1-5, with D hard to call. Germline V gives CDR1 WSHSY, CDR2 SAAADI. There are 13 residues in the CDR3. Trimming took off 6 bases at V and 0 bases at J, with 6 bases between the two ends. This CDR3 is CASRENSNQPQHF. The DNA for the CDR3 is TGCGCCAGCAGAGAGAATAGCAATCAGCCCCAGCATTTT.

V gene TRBV5-1 combines with J gene TRBJ2-2; 8 bases align to TRBD2. The V gene's germline CDR1 is SGHRS and CDR2 YFSETQ. The J segment lost 4 bases and the V segment lost 2 bases, leaving 7 bases of the junction unmatched. CDR3 length equals 16 residues. The CDR3 DNA sequence: TGCGCCAGCAGCTTTGGACTAGCTAGGAGCACCGGGGAGCTGTTTTTT. Translation: CASSFGLARSTGELFF.

The chain combines TRBV7-2 with TRBJ1-1; 10 nucleotides match TRBD1. With V trimmed by 7 bases and J by 6 bases, 8 bases remained unmatched. The germline V gene encodes CDR1 SGHTA and CDR2 FQGNSA. The CDR3 is made up of 14 amino acids. CDR3 sequence (DNA): TGTGCCAGCATCCGGGACAGGGGCGCCGCTGAAGCTTTCTTT. Translated, it gives CASIRDRGAAEAFF. The full variable domain, with the rest looked up from reference TRBV7-2 and TRBJ1-1, is GAGVSQSPSNKVTEKGKDVELRCDPISGHTALYWYRQSLGQGLEFLIYFQGNSAPDKSGLPSDRFSAERTGGSVSTLTIQRTQQEDSAVYLCASIRDRGAAEAFFGQGTRLTVV.

The chain is built from TRBV12-5 and TRBJ1-1; 8 bases agree with TRBD1. With 5 bases clipped from V and 11 bases from J, the junction kept 13 bases outside the gene matches. The CDR3 extends over 14 amino acids. CDR1 and CDR2 (germline): LGHNT, FRNRAP. In nucleotides, the CDR3 is TGTGCTAGTGGTAATGACAGGGGCCTCCCTGGGGCTTTCTTT. This sequence encodes CASGNDRGLPGAFF.

The sample holds a few counts of this clone. The chain employs TRBV2 and TRBJ1-5; D is undetermined. CDR3 length equals 12 residues. V lost 7 bases to trimming and J lost 2 bases, with 6 bases between them. Germline V gives CDR1 SNHLY, CDR2 FYNNEI. The CDR3 sequence is CASTQRNQPQHF. The CDR3 nucleotides are TGTGCCAGCACGCAGCGCAATCAGCCCCAGCATTTT. Full variable domain (outside the CDR3, taken from reference TRBV2 and TRBJ1-5): EPEVTQTPSHQVTQMGQEVILRCVPISNHLYFYWYRQILGQKVEFLVSFYNNEISEKSEIFDDQFSVERPDGSNFTLKIRSTKLEDSAMYFCASTQRNQPQHFGDGTRLSIL.

V is TRBV5-1 and J is TRBJ2-1, with 8 positions matching TRBD2. The V gene's germline CDR1 is SGHRS and CDR2 YFSETQ. The CDR3 consists of 15 residues. J gave up 4 bases and V 6 bases, and 9 bases lay outside the gene matches. CDR3 DNA sequence: TGCGCCAGCATGGCGGGAGGCTTCGGTTACAATGAGCAGTTCTTC. Amino acids: CASMAGGFGYNEQFF.

The genes are TRBV18 and TRBJ1-1; tentatively, D is TRBD1 (5 bases). The CDR3 contains 15 residues. CDR1 KGHSH and CDR2 LQKENI come from the germline V gene. V was shortened by 4 bases and J by 0 bases, with 12 bases between the two germline ends. In DNA form, the CDR3 reads TGTGCCAGCTCACTCGGATGGGGGATGAACACTGAAGCTTTCTTT. It encodes CASSLGWGMNTEAFF.